The entry that follows covers one TCR beta chain sequence. As yet, its antigen is unknown. The repertoire was sequenced with immunoSEQ multiplex PCR; TCRdb's copy has only in-frame clones and lacks some. The sample lists fewer than 30,000 clones, 70% to 80% occurring once. This sample was taken from a study of OX40 agonist ivuxolimab in advanced cancers. For the study at large: Subjects had a mean age of roughly 60 years, with a range of about 23 to 79; around 80% were male. Points from the study as a whole: Patients with a partial response at 0.1-3.0 mg/kg had among the lowest clonal expansion.

CDR3 length equals 16 residues. V lost 4 bases to trimming and J lost 2 bases; unmatched junction nucleotides: 4. From germline, CDR1 is SGHVS and CDR2 FNYEAQ. The chain has TRBV7-6 and TRBJ2-5, with 13 bases matching TRBD2. Sequencing used CD4+ or CD8+ T cells sorted from blood, obtained in a trial of the OX40 agonist ivuxolimab. This receptor was taken from an adult with an advanced solid tumor such as melanoma, head and neck, liver or kidney cancer. CDR3 region: CASSSRLAGGQETQYF. CDR3 coding DNA: TGTGCCAGCAGCTCGAGACTAGCGGGGGGACAAGAGACCCAGTACTTC.